This TCR beta chain is from a study of blood T cell repertoires in COVID-19. About the research overall: COVID-19 samples, acute and convalescent, were from the United States, Italy and Spain. The analysed material was cDNA or gDNA that came from T cells, B-cell-depleted T cells, or PBMCs.

Patients at the Seattle site were enrolled during active infection and followed longitudinally. The CDR3 is 15 residues long. J lost 1 base, V lost 1 base, and 1 base had no gene match. Germline V gives CDR1 SNHLY, CDR2 FYNNEI. Original processing methods: It was from reference gene primer amplification that nucleated cell counts were estimated. The repertoire was sequenced with immunoSEQ multiplex PCR; TCRdb's copy has only in-frame clones and lacks some. D and trimming were read from the DNA, whereas the V and J calls and clone size are those reported in that table. The repertoire holds tens of thousands of clones, with 84% as singletons.

The V and J genes are TRBV2 and TRBJ2-5; 9 bases map to TRBD2. The TCR sequence derives from a man aged 55 to 69 with COVID-19, enrolled during active disease. The sample taken for sequencing was peripheral blood. The CDR3 here is CASSEVLAGQETQYF. CDR3 sequence (DNA): TGTGCCAGCAGTGAAGTACTAGCGGGCCAAGAGACCCAGTACTTC.